These T cell receptor beta chains were read from a single sample in a study of cytomegalovirus exposure and HLA in healthy donors. Using immunoSEQ multiplex PCR, the repertoire was profiled, and TCRdb retains in-frame clones only, with some absent. Among approximately 180,000 clones listed, about 90% were seen once. Sequencing input: PBMCs. The source is a girl less than two years old in good health and CMV-seronegative. CDR3s include the opening cysteine and the closing phenylalanine or tryptophan. The D gene is left open where the match is weak. A row's size may be missing; if present it is once, few, many or a size class.

TRBV4-2,TRBJ2-7,.,.,TGTGCCAGCAGCCAAGGTCATTCGAGCTCCTACGAGCAGTACTTC,CASSQGHSSSYEQYF
TRBV9,TRBJ2-1,.,once,TGTGCCAGCAGCGAGGGTCCCACAGGAGCTACAAATGAGCAGTTCTTC,CASSEGPTGATNEQFF
TRBV6-1,TRBJ1-6,.,.,TGTGCCAGCAGTGAGCCAGGGGTAGATAATTCACCCCTCCACTTT,CASSEPGVDNSPLHF
TRBV7-9,TRBJ1-2,.,.,TGTGCCAGCAGCTCGATAGAGACAGGTATAGACGGCTACACCTTC,CASSSIETGIDGYTF
TRBV28,TRBJ1-6,.,.,TGTGCCAGCACAAGCGGGTGGAGACAGACCATTTCACCCCTCCACTTT,CASTSGWRQTISPLHF
TRBV27,TRBJ2-5,.,.,TGTGCCAGCAGTTTAAGGTCGGGAGAGACCCAGTACTTC,CASSLRSGETQYF
TRBV30,TRBJ1-6,TRBD1,.,TGTGCCTGGAGTGTACGAGACAGGGTTTCACCCCTCCACTTT,CAWSVRDRVSPLHF
TRBV30,TRBJ2-5,.,.,TGTGCCTGGAGTGTATCCCCCGGAAGGGGCCAAGAGACCCAGTACTTC,CAWSVSPGRGQETQYF
TRBV9,TRBJ2-1,.,.,TGTGCCAGCAGCGTAACGGGTAATGAGCAGTTCTTC,CASSVTGNEQFF
TRBV9,TRBJ1-1,.,.,TGTGCCAGCAGCGTAGGGCCGGGAGTGAACACTGAAGCTTTCTTT,CASSVGPGVNTEAFF
TRBV4-1,TRBJ2-7,TRBD2,.,TGCGCCAGCAGCCAAGGTCTAGCGGGGACCTACGAGCAGTACTTC,CASSQGLAGTYEQYF
TRBV25-1,TRBJ2-3,.,.,TGTGCCAGCAGTGATGACGGGGGTAGCACAGATACGCAGTATTTT,CASSDDGGSTDTQYF
TRBV5-1,TRBJ1-2,.,.,TGCGCCAGCAGCTTGGGTAGACCGGGCTCCTCTTTTCCGGGGGACCTTGGCTACACCTTC,CASSLGRPGSSFPGDLGYTF
TRBV12-5,TRBJ2-7,TRBD1,.,TGTGCTAGTGCCCAGGACAGGTTCTACGAGCAGTACTTC,CASAQDRFYEQYF
TRBV30,TRBJ2-5,TRBD1,.,TGTGCCTGGGGGGGACAGCTGCTCCAAGAGACCCAGTACTTC,CAWGGQLLQETQYF
TRBV29-1,TRBJ2-1,.,.,TGCAGCGGGGGCGTGGGTCGGAACAATGAGCAGTTCTTC,CSGGVGRNNEQFF
TRBV30,TRBJ1-2,.,.,TGTGCCTGGAGTATATCGCAGGGTGGCTACACCTTC,CAWSISQGGYTF
TRBV9,TRBJ1-1,TRBD1,.,TGTGCCAGCAGCCCCCGACAGGGTTCGAACACTGAAGCTTTCTTT,CASSPRQGSNTEAFF
TRBV5-1,TRBJ2-3,TRBD2,.,TGCGCCAGCAGCTTGCGGGGGGGCCAGACAGATACGCAGTATTTT,CASSLRGGQTDTQYF
TRBV4-2,TRBJ1-2,TRBD1,once,TGTGCCAGCAGCCAACTGGGACAGGGGGAGGGTCATGGCTACACCTTC,CASSQLGQGEGHGYTF
TRBV30,TRBJ1-2,.,.,TGTGCCTGGAGTGGCGAAATCCTAAAGTACTATGGCTACACCTTC,CAWSGEILKYYGYTF
TRBV25-1,TRBJ2-1,TRBD2,.,TGTGCCAGCAGTGAGTCCGGGACTAGCATCAATGAGCAGTTCTTC,CASSESGTSINEQFF
TRBV5-1,TRBJ2-5,TRBD2,once,TGCGCCAGCAGCCTTCGACTAGCGGGGGCCAGTCGTCAAGAGACCCAGTACTTC,CASSLRLAGASRQETQYF
TRBV7-6,TRBJ2-2,.,once,TGTGCCAGCAGCGGTAGTTTCCGGGAGCTGTTTTTT,CASSGSFRELFF
TRBV4-3,TRBJ1-2,.,.,TGCGCCAGCAGCCAAGTATCAGGGTGTGGCTACACCTTC,CASSQVSGCGYTF
TRBV7-8,TRBJ2-1,TRBD2,.,TGTGCCAGCAGCTTGGGTAGCGGGAGGGCCGGTGAGCAGTTCTTC,CASSLGSGRAGEQFF
TRBV7-6,TRBJ2-2,.,.,TGTGCCAGCAGCTTATCTCCGGGAACCGGGGAGCTGTTTTTT,CASSLSPGTGELFF
TRBV9,TRBJ1-2,.,.,TGTGCCAGCAGCTCACAGGACTATGGCTACACCTTC,CASSSQDYGYTF
TRBV18,TRBJ1-2,TRBD1,.,TGTGCCAGCTCACCACCGGGACAGGCTCCCCTATATGGCTACACCTTC,CASSPPGQAPLYGYTF
TRBV4-3,TRBJ2-7,TRBD1,.,TGCGCCAGCAGCCAAGATTATTGGACAGGGGCCCACGAGCAGTACTTC,CASSQDYWTGAHEQYF
TRBV19,TRBJ2-2,TRBD2,.,TGTGCCAGTAGTTCGACTAGCGGGGTTACCGGGGAGCTGTTTTTT,CASSSTSGVTGELFF
TRBV18,TRBJ2-7,TRBD1,few,TGTGCCAGCTCTCCCGTCAGACAGGGGGCTTACGAGCAGTACTTC,CASSPVRQGAYEQYF
TRBV6-1,TRBJ1-5,.,.,TGTGCCAGCAGTGCGGGTGAGCAGCCCCAGCATTTT,CASSAGEQPQHF
TRBV2,TRBJ2-6,.,.,TGTGCCAGCAGTGTTGTATCTGGGGCCAACGTCCTGACTTTC,CASSVVSGANVLTF
TRBV6-6,TRBJ2-3,TRBD2,.,TGTGCCAGCAGCAGGACTAGCGGCCGGGGCACAGATACGCAGTATTTT,CASSRTSGRGTDTQYF
TRBV4-1,TRBJ2-1,TRBD2,.,TGCGCCAGCAGCCAATGGGCCAGACTAGCGGGAGCATACAATGAGCAGTTCTTC,CASSQWARLAGAYNEQFF
TRBV6-1,TRBJ1-1,.,.,TGTGCCAGCAGTGAAAGTCGGGGTGCTTTCTTT,CASSESRGAFF
TRBV6-5,TRBJ1-2,.,.,TGTGCCAGCAGTTACCTACCGGCGGCGAGGGTCGGCTACACCTTC,CASSYLPAARVGYTF
TRBV5-1,TRBJ2-3,TRBD2,.,TGCGCCAGCTATCCCGGGACTAGCGGCCTCACAGATACGCAGTATTTT,CASYPGTSGLTDTQYF
TRBV27,TRBJ2-3,.,.,TGTGCCAGCAGTCCCGCCCCGGGAGACAGAGATACGCAGTATTTT,CASSPAPGDRDTQYF
TRBV19,TRBJ1-2,.,.,TGTGCCAGTAGGATTACAGGGAATACAAAGCGGCCCTTCTATGGCTACACCTTC,CASRITGNTKRPFYGYTF
TRBV7-3,TRBJ2-1,.,.,TGTGCCAGCAGCTTAAGAGGGTTATACAATGAGCAGTTCTTC,CASSLRGLYNEQFF
TRBV7-9,TRBJ1-1,.,.,TGTGCCAGCAGCTTAGATACGGGTCCGAAAGCTTTTTTT,CASSLDTGPKAFF